These 18 T cell receptor beta chains were all obtained from the same sample, sequenced in a study of T-cell reconstitution after alpha-beta-depleted transplantation in children. Construction of the TCRbeta library involved unique molecular identifiers. TCRdb reprocessed the PCR reads with MiXCR, giving one entry per CDR3 protein. The profile shows some 550,000 distinct CDR3 sequences, more than 20% of them singletons. The sequencing used PBMCs, mostly from graft donor cells, collected 360 days after TCRalphabeta/CD19-depleted stem cell transplant. The source is a boy in the first two years of life who had a stem cell transplant for acute myeloid leukemia, so the T cells may come from the graft donor.

The V call is TRBV20-1, the J call TRBJ1-3; the D is unclear. The CDR3 contains 15 residues. Trimming shortened V by 2 bases and J by 0 bases, and 11 bases separated the two germline ends. CDR1 DFQATT and CDR2 SNEGSKA come from the germline V gene (reference sequence). CDR3 in amino acids: CSARPPRVSGNTIYF. For the CDR3, the DNA is TGCAGTGCTAGACCTCCTAGAGTCTCTGGAAACACCATATATTTT.

This clonotype was counted between two and nine times. The chain couples TRBV7-2 to TRBJ2-1; 8 positions match TRBD1. V was clipped by 3 bases and J by 7 bases; unmatched bases: 14. Germline loops: CDR1 SGHTA, CDR2 FQGNSA. This CDR3 is 17 amino acids long. DNA for the CDR3: TGTGCCAGCAGCTTTGAGCCCCGGACAGGGATCAGGAATGAGCAGTTCTTC. This translates into CASSFEPRTGIRNEQFF.

This CDR3 reads CASSLFYNEQFF. The CDR3 DNA sequence: TGTGCCAGCAGCTTGTTTTACAATGAGCAGTTCTTC. This chain links TRBV7-2 with TRBJ2-1; unclear D gene. Looked up from germline, CDR1 is SGHTA and CDR2 is FQGNSA. This CDR3 comprises 12 residues. The V end lost 3 bases, the J end lost 4 bases, and 4 bases lay between the germline ends.

This clonotype showed up just a few times. V gene TRBV20-1 combines with J gene TRBJ2-5; D possibly corresponds to TRBD2 (6 bases). Germline loops: CDR1 DFQATT, CDR2 SNEGSKA (reference sequence). The CDR3 has 15 residues. V was trimmed by 6 bases and J by 5 bases, leaving 22 bases between them. In nucleotides, the CDR3 is TGCAGTGCCGAAAACCGGGACTCCTATCGGGAGACCCAGTACTTC. It translates to CSAENRDSYRETQYF.

The sample holds a few counts of this clonotype. CDR3 sequence reads: CASSQRGTGFEKLFF. The CDR3 coding sequence is TGCGCCAGCAGCCAACGAGGGACAGGGTTCGAAAAACTGTTTTTT. The V call is TRBV4-3, the J call TRBJ1-4; 9 bases are a match to TRBD1. The germline CDR1 and CDR2 sequences are LGHNA and YSLEER. This CDR3 spans 15 amino acids. V was clipped by 2 bases and J by 8 bases; unmatched bases: 6.

This clonotype was detected a few times. This sequence joins TRBV6-5 and TRBJ2-3, with D perhaps matching TRBD1 or TRBD2 (5 bases each). The CDR3 length is 16 residues. Trimming removed 0 bases from V and 0 bases from J, with 10 bases in between. The germline V gene encodes CDR1 MNHEY and CDR2 SVGAGI. CDR3 protein: CASSYSGARSTDTQYF. The CDR3 DNA sequence: TGTGCCAGCAGTTACTCCGGGGCCCGCAGCACAGATACGCAGTATTTT.

This clonotype has only a few counts. The chain has TRBV7-9 and TRBJ1-6; unclear D gene. Germline CDR1 is SEHNR and CDR2 is FQNEAQ (reference sequence). V lost 3 bases to trimming and J lost 4 bases, with 16 bases between them. The CDR3 runs 17 residues. This CDR3 is CASSFSPDRRYNSPLHF. The CDR3 bases are TGTGCCAGCAGCTTCTCCCCGGACCGAAGATATAATTCACCCCTCCACTTT.

The V and J genes are TRBV2 and TRBJ1-5, with D possibly being TRBD1 (5 bases). Germline V lookup: CDR1 SNHLY, CDR2 FYNNEI. CDR3 length equals 13 residues. V was trimmed by 8 bases and J by 7 bases, leaving 15 bases between them. This CDR3 is CASGGEPGQPQHF. CDR3 sequence (DNA): TGTGCCAGCGGGGGGGAGCCCGGCCAGCCCCAGCATTTT.

The CDR3 region is CASSLEGTSETDTQYF. The CDR3 DNA reads as TGTGCCAGCAGTTTAGAGGGGACTAGTGAGACAGATACGCAGTATTTT. V is TRBV12-3 or TRBV12-4 and J is TRBJ2-3, with 8 bases aligning to TRBD2. The CDR3 is 16 amino acids. The J segment lost 3 bases and the V segment lost 1 base, leaving 6 bases of the junction unmatched.

V and J are TRBV12-3 or TRBV12-4 and TRBJ2-7; no reliable D call. The CDR3 length is 13 residues. Trimming cost V 6 bases and J 0 bases, with 9 bases left between them. The CDR3 sequence: CASSTESSYEQYF. CDR3 nucleotides: TGTGCCAGCAGCACAGAGAGCTCCTACGAGCAGTACTTC.

J is TRBJ1-4 and V is TRBV6-1, with 7 positions matching TRBD1. Trimming removed 5 bases from V and 5 bases from J; junction bases left unmatched: 2. CDR1 and CDR2 (germline): MNHNS, SASEGT. The CDR3 spans 13 residues. CDR3 sequence reads: CASSPTGNEKLFF. CDR3 sequence (DNA): TGTGCCAGCAGTCCGACAGGGAATGAAAAACTGTTTTTT.

This clonotype was observed at least ten times. V and J are TRBV7-2 and TRBJ1-2, with D perhaps TRBD1 (5 bases). Germline V gene sequence: CDR1 SGHTA, CDR2 FQGNSA. V was clipped by 3 bases and J by 8 bases, with 10 bases between them. There are 12 residues in the CDR3. The CDR3 DNA reads TGTGCCAGCAGCTTCACAGGCTGGGGCTACACCTTC. Protein: CASSFTGWGYTF.

This clonotype was observed many times. The rearrangement links TRBV5-5 to TRBJ2-1; 7 bases agree with TRBD1. This CDR3 has 16 amino acids. V gave up 2 bases and J gave up 4 bases; unmatched junction bases: 9. Germline V gene data show CDR1 as SGHKS and CDR2 as YYEKEE (reference sequence). The CDR3 loop reads CASSFSPRDSYNEQFF. The CDR3 coding sequence is TGTGCCAGCAGCTTTAGCCCCCGGGACAGTTACAATGAGCAGTTCTTC.

Only a few counts were recorded for this clonotype. This rearrangement joins TRBV20-1 to TRBJ1-5; 10 bases agree with TRBD1. Per germline, CDR1 DFQATT and CDR2 SNEGSKA (reference sequence). The V gene end was trimmed by 6 bases and the J gene end by 1 base; junction bases not matched to a gene: 3. The CDR3 runs to 14 residues. For the CDR3, the DNA is TGCAGTGCCAGACAGGGGGCGAGCAATCAGCCCCAGCATTTT. Amino acid sequence: CSARQGASNQPQHF.

The chain combines TRBV20-1 with TRBJ2-7; 7 bases align to TRBD2. V shed 0 bases and J 2 bases; nucleotides not matched to a gene: 13. CDR3 length equals 17 residues. The V gene's germline CDR1 is DFQATT and CDR2 SNEGSKA (reference sequence). CDR3 in amino acids: CSARDGVGEGVTYEQYF. The CDR3 coding sequence is TGCAGTGCTAGAGACGGGGTAGGGGAGGGTGTAACCTACGAGCAGTACTTC.

This chain links TRBV29-1 with TRBJ1-2; 9 positions match TRBD1. Germline values: CDR1 SQVTM, CDR2 ANQGSEA. V dropped 6 bases and J dropped 5; count of bases not matched to a gene: 10. The CDR3 is made up of 14 amino acids. The CDR3 nucleotides are TGCAGCGTAGCCGGGACAGGGAAGGGGTATGGCTACACCTTC. As protein: CSVAGTGKGYGYTF.

This clonotype has more than one count but fewer than ten. V gene TRBV12-3 or TRBV12-4 combines with J gene TRBJ2-1; D gene uncertain. V was trimmed by 3 bases and J by 0 bases, leaving 12 bases between them. The length of the CDR3 is 16 residues. DNA of the CDR3: TGTGCCAGCAGTTTCGAACGGCTAACCTCCTACAATGAGCAGTTCTTC. As protein: CASSFERLTSYNEQFF.

This clonotype occurred many times. The V and J genes are TRBV7-9 and TRBJ2-1; D not certain. The V gene's germline CDR1 is SEHNR and CDR2 FQNEAQ (reference sequence). Trimming shortened V by 0 bases and J by 13 bases, and 10 bases separated the two germline ends. The CDR3 length is 12 residues. The DNA of the CDR3 is TGTGCCAGCAGCTTAGCGGCAGGAGTACAGTTCTTC. Protein: CASSLAAGVQFF.